A single T cell receptor (beta chain) is shown here with its context. Authors of the study amplified TCR beta CDR3 regions from RNA transcripts. HTBI primers were the set used in a first-round RT-PCR of the TCR CDR3. Each CDR3 protein is one row after TCRdb ran MiXCR on the multiplex PCR reads. The sample comprises 660,000 or so distinct CDR3 sequences, less than 25% of which are singletons, and around a third rests with the top ten. PBMCs came from 8.5 to 10 ml fresh peripheral blood. The sample originates from a study of T cells in Graves' hyperthyroidism and ophthalmopathy. Trimming cost V 0 bases and J 4 bases, with 7 bases left between them. This CDR3 region has 14 residues. Germline CDR1 LGHDT, CDR2 YNNKEL (reference sequence).

The clonotype was recovered from a man aged 25-40 years with Graves' ophthalmopathy. The material sequenced was blood. This chain joins TRBV3-1 and TRBJ2-1; unclear D gene. As DNA, the CDR3 is TGTGCCAGCAGCCAAGATAGACTTTACAATGAGCAGTTCTTC. This codes for CASSQDRLYNEQFF.